Listed here are 8 T cell receptor beta chains from one sample, sequenced in a study of siplizumab effects on memory and regulatory T cells. TCRdb's table, derived via immunoSEQ multiplex PCR, lists solely in-frame clones and lacks some. The sample has about 100,000 clones; nearly 95% are singletons. The material sequenced was non-Treg CD4+ T cells sorted from blood. These receptors were taken from a human donor in good health.

The V gene is TRBV6-5, the J gene TRBJ2-2; D is ambiguous. This CDR3 spans 13 amino acids. V lost 6 bases, J lost 4 bases, and 9 bases lay in between. The germline CDR1 and CDR2 sequences are MNHEY and SVGAGI. The CDR3 reads CASRVGFTGELFF. The CDR3 region has the DNA TGTGCCAGCAGGGTGGGGTTCACCGGGGAGCTGTTTTTT.

The chain carries TRBV5-1 and TRBJ2-5; no firm D call. Germline-derived CDR1 and CDR2 are SGHRS and YFSETQ. The ends were cut back, 4 bases at V and 2 bases at J, with 12 bases in the middle. The CDR3 loop spans 14 amino acids. The CDR3 bases are TGCGCCAGCAGCCCCGGACGATTACAAGAGACCCAGTACTTC. It specifies CASSPGRLQETQYF. Variable domain in full (rest from reference TRBV5-1 and TRBJ2-5): KAGVTQTPRYLIKTRGQQVTLSCSPISGHRSVSWYQQTPGQGLQFLFEYFSETQRNKGNFPGRFSGRQFSNSRSEMNVSTLELGDSALYLCASSPGRLQETQYFGPGTRLLVL.

This sequence joins TRBV28 and TRBJ1-4; possibly TRBD1 for D (6 bases). Germline V gene sequence: CDR1 MDHEN, CDR2 SYDVKM. The CDR3 consists of 14 residues. The ends were cut back, 6 bases at V and 3 bases at J, with 11 bases in the middle. CDR3 protein: CASRQGGSNEKLFF. CDR3 sequence (DNA): TGTGCCAGCAGACAAGGGGGGTCTAATGAAAAACTGTTTTTT. Full variable domain (missing parts from reference TRBV28 and TRBJ1-4): DVKVTQSSRYLVKRTGEKVFLECVQDMDHENMFWYRQDPGLGLRLIYFSYDVKMKEKGDIPEGYSVSREKKERFSLILESASTNQTSMYLCASRQGGSNEKLFFGSGTQLSVL.

This chain connects TRBV7-9 to TRBJ2-2; D is unclear. The CDR3 contains 14 residues. CDR1 SEHNR and CDR2 FQNEAQ come from the germline V gene (reference sequence). Trimming pared 1 base from V and 4 bases from J, leaving 7 bases between. The CDR3 DNA is TGTGCCAGCAGCTTAGGCCCAACCACCGGGGAGCTGTTTTTT. Translation gives CASSLGPTTGELFF.

The chain combines TRBV5-4 with TRBJ1-2; TRBD1 agrees at 8 bases. This CDR3 is built from 15 residues. V was clipped by 4 bases and J by 5 bases; unmatched bases: 10. The germline CDR1 and CDR2 sequences are SGHNT and YYREEE (reference sequence). CDR3 nucleotide sequence: TGTGCCAGCAGCCCGATAGTGACAGGGGAGTATGGCTACACCTTC. Protein product: CASSPIVTGEYGYTF. Complete variable domain (other parts from reference TRBV5-4 and TRBJ1-2): ETGVTQSPTHLIKTRGQQVTLRCSSQSGHNTVSWYQQALGQGPQFIFQYYREEENGRGNFPPRFSGLQFPNYSSELNVNALELDDSALYLCASSPIVTGEYGYTFGSGTRLTVV.

The chain recombines TRBV28 with TRBJ1-3; unclear D gene. The CDR3 is made up of 13 amino acids. Trimming left V 4 bases short and J 8 bases short, with 12 bases between. Germline CDR1 reads MDHEN; CDR2 reads SYDVKM. DNA of the CDR3: TGTGCCAGCAGTTCATTCCCACGTGACACCATATATTTT. Translated: CASSSFPRDTIYF.

As DNA, the CDR3 is TGTGCCAGCAGTGAAGTGAGACAGGGGGACACTGAAGCTTTCTTT. Residues: CASSEVRQGDTEAFF. V gene TRBV2 combines with J gene TRBJ1-1, with 9 bases aligning to TRBD1. Germline values: CDR1 SNHLY, CDR2 FYNNEI. The CDR3 is 15 residues long. V shed 1 base, J shed 3 bases, and the junction held 3 bases outside the gene matches.

This clone appeared a single time. The rearrangement joins TRBV6-1 to TRBJ2-5, with a tentative D call TRBD1 (7 bases). The CDR3 length is 17 residues. V was pared by 2 bases and J by 9 bases, with 25 bases between. Germline V gene sequence: CDR1 MNHNS, CDR2 SASEGT. In DNA form, the CDR3 reads TGTGCCAGCAGTGAAAGGGGCGGCCCAGGGGGGAATGGTGCCCAGTACTTC. This gives the protein CASSERGGPGGNGAQYF.